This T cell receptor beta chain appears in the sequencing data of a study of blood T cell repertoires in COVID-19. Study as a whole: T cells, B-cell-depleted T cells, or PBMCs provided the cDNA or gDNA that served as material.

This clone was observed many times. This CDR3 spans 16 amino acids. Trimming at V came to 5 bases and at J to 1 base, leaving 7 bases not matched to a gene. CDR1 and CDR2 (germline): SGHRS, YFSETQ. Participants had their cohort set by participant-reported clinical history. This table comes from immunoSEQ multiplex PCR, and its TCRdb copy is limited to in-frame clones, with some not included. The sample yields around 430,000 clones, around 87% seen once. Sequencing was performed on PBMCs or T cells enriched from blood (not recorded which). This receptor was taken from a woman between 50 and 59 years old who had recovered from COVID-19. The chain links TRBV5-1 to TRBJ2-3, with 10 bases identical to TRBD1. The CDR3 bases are TGCGCCAGCAGAAAAGGCGGGACAGGGGGCACAGATACGCAGTATTTT. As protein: CASRKGGTGGTDTQYF.